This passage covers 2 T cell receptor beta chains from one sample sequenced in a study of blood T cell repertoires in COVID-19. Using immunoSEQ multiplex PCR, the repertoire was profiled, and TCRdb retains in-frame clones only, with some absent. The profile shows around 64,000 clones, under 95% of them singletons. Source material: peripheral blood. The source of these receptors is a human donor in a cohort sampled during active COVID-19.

CDR3 amino acids: CAISATREKLFF. As DNA, the CDR3 is TGTGCCATCAGTGCGACTCGGGAAAAACTGTTTTTT. V usage is TRBV10-3 and J usage is TRBJ1-4; the D is unclear. CDR3 length: 12 amino acids. Trimming left V 4 bases short and J 8 bases short, with 8 bases between. Germline V gives CDR1 ENHRY, CDR2 SYGVKD.

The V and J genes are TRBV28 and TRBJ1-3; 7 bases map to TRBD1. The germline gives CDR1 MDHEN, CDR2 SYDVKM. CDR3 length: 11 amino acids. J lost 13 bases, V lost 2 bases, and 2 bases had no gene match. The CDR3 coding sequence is TGTGCCAGCAGTTTAAGGGGGCCGATATATTTT. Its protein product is CASSLRGPIYF.